The present T cell receptor beta chain was sequenced within a study of neoadjuvant nivolumab and ipilimumab in lung cancer. The CDR3 spans 16 residues. With V trimmed by 2 bases and J by 4 bases, 10 bases remained unmatched. Germline V gene sequence: CDR1 SGHDT, CDR2 YYEEEE. This table comes from immunoSEQ multiplex PCR, and its TCRdb copy is limited to in-frame clones, with some not included. This sample has some 25,000 clones; 80% to 85% occur once, and the top ten carry more than 6.5%. V gene TRBV5-6 combines with J gene TRBJ2-7, with TRBD1 matching 9 bases. The sequencing used tumor tissue, collected after neoadjuvant nivolumab, alone or with ipilimumab, at or shortly before surgery. The TCR sequence derives from an adult with non-small cell lung cancer. The CDR3: CASSLSPGTGYYEQYF. In DNA, the CDR3 is TGTGCCAGCAGCTTATCCCCCGGGACAGGGTATTACGAGCAGTACTTC.